This T cell receptor beta chain was recovered during a study of regulatory and conventional T cells in RAG deficiency. Notes on the study in general: Shannon entropy was markedly lower and Simpson indices higher in RAG-deficient patients than control T-cell subsets. Omenn syndrome and CID/AS patients had roughly 92-fold fewer unique Treg TCR beta sequences, versus about 10-fold elsewhere. Omenn CD25-high CD127-low cells may be activated cells, not true Tregs.

The sorted conventional CD4+ T cells were CD25-low and CD127-high, with genomic DNA sequenced. In regard to this clone: Its antigen is unidentified.

Profiled with immunoSEQ multiplex PCR; TCRdb holds only in-frame clones, not every one. The profile shows 21,000 or so clones, 85% to 95% of them singletons. The same specimen was also included in a second study, on regulatory T cells. Per that paper: The primer mix had 52 TRBV and 13 TRBJ primers.

The sequence came from a human donor in good health. Specimen: CD4+ T cells sorted from blood.

The CDR3 sequence: CASSNSGQSIYEQYF. CDR3 nucleotide sequence: TGCGCCAGCAGTAACTCCGGACAGTCAATTTACGAGCAGTACTTC. The chain carries TRBV23-1 and TRBJ2-7, with TRBD1 as a possible D gene (6 bases). TRBV23-1 is sorted into the ORF group, with uncertain function. V dropped 5 bases and J dropped 4 bases, with 18 bases sitting between them. The CDR3 is made up of 15 amino acids.